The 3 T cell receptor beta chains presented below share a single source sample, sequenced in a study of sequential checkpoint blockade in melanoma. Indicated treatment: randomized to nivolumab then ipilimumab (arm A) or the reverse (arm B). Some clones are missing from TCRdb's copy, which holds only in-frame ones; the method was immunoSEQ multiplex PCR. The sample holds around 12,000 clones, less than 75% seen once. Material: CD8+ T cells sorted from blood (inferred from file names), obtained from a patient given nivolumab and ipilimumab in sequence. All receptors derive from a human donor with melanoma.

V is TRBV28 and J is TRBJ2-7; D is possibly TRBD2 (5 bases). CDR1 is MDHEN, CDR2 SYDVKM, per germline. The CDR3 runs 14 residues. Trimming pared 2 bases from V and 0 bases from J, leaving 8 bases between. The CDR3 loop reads CASSLNGISYEQYF. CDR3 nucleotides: TGTGCCAGCAGTTTAAACGGGATCTCCTACGAGCAGTACTTC.

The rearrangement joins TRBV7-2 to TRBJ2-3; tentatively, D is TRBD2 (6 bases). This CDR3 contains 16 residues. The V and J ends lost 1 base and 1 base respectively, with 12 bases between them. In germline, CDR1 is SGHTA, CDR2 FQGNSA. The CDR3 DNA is TGTGCCAGCAGCTTAGGCGGCGGGGCCGGCACAGATACGCAGTATTTT. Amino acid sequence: CASSLGGGAGTDTQYF.

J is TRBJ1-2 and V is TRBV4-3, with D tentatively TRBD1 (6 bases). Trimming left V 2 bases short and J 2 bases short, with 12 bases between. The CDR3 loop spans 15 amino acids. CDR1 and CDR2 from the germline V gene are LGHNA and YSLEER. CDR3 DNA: TGCGCCAGCAGCCAATTCCGGACAGACAACTATGGCTACACCTTC. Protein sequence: CASSQFRTDNYGYTF.